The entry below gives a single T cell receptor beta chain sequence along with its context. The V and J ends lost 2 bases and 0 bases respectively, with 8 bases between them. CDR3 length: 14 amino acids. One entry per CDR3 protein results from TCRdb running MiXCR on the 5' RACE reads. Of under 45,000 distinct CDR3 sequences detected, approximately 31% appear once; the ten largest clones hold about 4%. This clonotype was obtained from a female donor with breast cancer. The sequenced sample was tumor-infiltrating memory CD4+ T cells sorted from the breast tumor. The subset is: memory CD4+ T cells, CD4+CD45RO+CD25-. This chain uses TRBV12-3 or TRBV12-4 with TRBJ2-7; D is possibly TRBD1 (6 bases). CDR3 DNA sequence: TGTGCCAGCAGTTTAAGGGGGAACTCCTACGAGCAGTACTTC. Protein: CASSLRGNSYEQYF.